Reported below is one T cell receptor beta chain. TCRdb keeps only in-frame clones here, not all; method: immunoSEQ multiplex PCR. The table lists about 130,000 clones, just over 90% of them singletons. This entry belongs to a study of T cell responses to AZD1222 COVID-19 vaccine. CDR1 and CDR2 (germline): ENHRY, SYGVKD. V dropped 5 bases and J dropped 5; count of bases not matched to a gene: 7. The CDR3 is 14 amino acids. This specimen was peripheral blood, taken 28 days after the second AZD1222 dose. This receptor was taken from an adult who received the AZD1222 COVID-19 vaccine. The rearrangement joins TRBV10-3 to TRBJ1-2; 8 nucleotides align to TRBD1. The CDR3 region is CAISLDREKYGYTF. DNA for the CDR3: TGTGCCATCAGTTTGGACAGGGAGAAGTATGGCTACACCTTC.